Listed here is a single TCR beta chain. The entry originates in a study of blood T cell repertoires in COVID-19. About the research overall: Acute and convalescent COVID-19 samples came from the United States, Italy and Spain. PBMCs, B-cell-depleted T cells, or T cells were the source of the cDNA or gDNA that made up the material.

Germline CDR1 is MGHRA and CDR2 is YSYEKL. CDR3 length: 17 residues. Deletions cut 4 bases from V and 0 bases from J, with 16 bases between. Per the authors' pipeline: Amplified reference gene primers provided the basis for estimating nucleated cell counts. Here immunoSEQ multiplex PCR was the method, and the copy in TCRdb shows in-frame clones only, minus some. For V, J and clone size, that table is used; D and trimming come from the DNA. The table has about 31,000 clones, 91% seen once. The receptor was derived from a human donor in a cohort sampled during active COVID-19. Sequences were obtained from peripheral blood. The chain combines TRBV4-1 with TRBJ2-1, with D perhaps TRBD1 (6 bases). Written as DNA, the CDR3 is TGCGCCAGCAGCCGGGACACTAGACCCAGCTCCTACAATGAGCAGTTCTTC. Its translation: CASSRDTRPSSYNEQFF.